This entry features one TCR beta chain sequence. As yet, its antigen is unknown. Cultured CD4+ T cell DNA underwent sequencing with the Oncomine TCR Beta short-read assay. TCRdb redid the calling of the PCR reads with MiXCR, one entry per CDR3 protein. The repertoire has approximately 19,000 distinct CDR3 sequences, less than 50% of them found once; the top ten carry around 2.3%. The sample belongs to a study of vaccination and CD4 T cells after COVID-19. Study overall: Convalescent patients, SARS-CoV-2 positive by nasal swab PCR, comprised nine mild cases and one severe case.

V lost 6 bases to trimming and J lost 1 base, with 19 bases between them. The germline CDR1 and CDR2 sequences are DFQATT and SNEGSKA (reference sequence). The CDR3 covers 16 residues. Treatment indicated: roughly nine-day PBMC culture with coronavirus spike peptide pools or control peptides (ViraFEST assay). V gene TRBV20-1 combines with J gene TRBJ2-1; D gene ambiguous. Sequenced here: CD4+ T cells from blood, cultured in vitro, sampled after SARS-CoV-2 vaccination. The TCR sequence derives from a human donor who had recovered from COVID-19. The CDR3 nucleotides read TGCAGTGCAGCTAGTCATGATATACTTTCCTACAATGAGCAGTTCTTC. Its protein is CSAASHDILSYNEQFF.